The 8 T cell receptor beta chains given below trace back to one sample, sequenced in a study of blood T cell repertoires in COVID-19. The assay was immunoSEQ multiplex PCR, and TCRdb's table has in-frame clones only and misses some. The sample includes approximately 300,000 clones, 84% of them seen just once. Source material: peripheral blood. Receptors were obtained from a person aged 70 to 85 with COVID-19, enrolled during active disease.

This CDR3 is CSASKLRTSSSSYEQYF. CDR3 bases: TGCAGTGCTAGTAAGTTGCGGACTAGTTCTAGCTCCTACGAGCAGTACTTC. V usage is TRBV20-1 and J usage is TRBJ2-7; 7 nucleotides align to TRBD2. The CDR3 covers 17 residues. Germline trimming cut 3 bases from V and 0 bases from J; bases unmatched to any gene: 14. Germline CDR1 reads DFQATT; CDR2 reads SNEGSKA (reference sequence).

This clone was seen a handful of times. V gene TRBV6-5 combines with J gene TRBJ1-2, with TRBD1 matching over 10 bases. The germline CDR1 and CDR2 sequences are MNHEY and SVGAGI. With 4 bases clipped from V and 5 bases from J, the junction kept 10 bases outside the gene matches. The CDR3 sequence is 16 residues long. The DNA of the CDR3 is TGTGCCAGCAGTTCCCTCCCGGGACAGGGGATGTATGGCTACACCTTC. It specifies CASSSLPGQGMYGYTF.

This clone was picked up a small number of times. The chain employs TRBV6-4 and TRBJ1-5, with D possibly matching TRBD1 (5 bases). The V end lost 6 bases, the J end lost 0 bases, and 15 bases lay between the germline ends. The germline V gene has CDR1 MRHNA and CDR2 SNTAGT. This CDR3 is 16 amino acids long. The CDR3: CASRSREGDSNQPQHF. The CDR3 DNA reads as TGTGCCAGCAGGAGCAGGGAAGGGGATAGCAATCAGCCCCAGCATTTT.

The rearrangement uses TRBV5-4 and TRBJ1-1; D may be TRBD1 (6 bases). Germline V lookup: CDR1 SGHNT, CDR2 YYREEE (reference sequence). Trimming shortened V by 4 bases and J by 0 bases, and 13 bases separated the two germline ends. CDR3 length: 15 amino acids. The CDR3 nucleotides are TGTGCCAGCAGCCCTCGGGCAGGGGTGAACACTGAAGCTTTCTTT. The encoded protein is CASSPRAGVNTEAFF.

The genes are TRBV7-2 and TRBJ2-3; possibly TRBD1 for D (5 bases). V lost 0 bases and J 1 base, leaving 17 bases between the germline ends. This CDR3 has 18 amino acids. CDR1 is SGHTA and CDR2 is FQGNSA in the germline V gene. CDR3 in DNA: TGTGCCAGCAGCTTAGCGAAAACCAGGGCTTTGGGCACAGATACGCAGTATTTT. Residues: CASSLAKTRALGTDTQYF. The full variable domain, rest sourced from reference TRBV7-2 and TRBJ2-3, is GAGVSQSPSNKVTEKGKDVELRCDPISGHTALYWYRQSLGQGLEFLIYFQGNSAPDKSGLPSDRFSAERTGGSVSTLTIQRTQQEDSAVYLCASSLAKTRALGTDTQYFGPGTRLTVL.

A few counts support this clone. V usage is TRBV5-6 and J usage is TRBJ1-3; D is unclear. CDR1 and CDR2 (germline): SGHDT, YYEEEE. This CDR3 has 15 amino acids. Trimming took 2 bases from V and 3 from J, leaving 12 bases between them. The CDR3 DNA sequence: TGTGCCAGCAGCTTACGGGGAATAGGTGGAAACACCATATATTTT. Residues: CASSLRGIGGNTIYF.

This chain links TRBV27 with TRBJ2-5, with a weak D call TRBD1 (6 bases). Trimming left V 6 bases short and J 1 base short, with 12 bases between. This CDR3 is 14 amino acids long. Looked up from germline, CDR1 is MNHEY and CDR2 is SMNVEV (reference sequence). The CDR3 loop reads CASRTGPFQETQYF. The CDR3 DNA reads TGTGCCAGCAGGACAGGACCTTTCCAAGAGACCCAGTACTTC.

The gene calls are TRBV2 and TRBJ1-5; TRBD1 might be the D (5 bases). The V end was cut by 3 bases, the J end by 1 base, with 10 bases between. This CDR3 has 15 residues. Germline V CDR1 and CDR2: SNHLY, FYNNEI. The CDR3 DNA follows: TGTGCCAGCAGTGATTGGAGGGACAGCAATCAGCCCCAGCATTTT. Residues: CASSDWRDSNQPQHF.